The clone carrying this T cell receptor (beta chain) was counted only a few times. The antigen remains unidentified. The PCR made use of 60 Vbeta and 13 Jbeta primers. Libraries were prepared by immunoSEQ multiplex PCR; TCRdb keeps only in-frame clonotypes and omits some of them. The sample has approximately 150,000 clones; approximately 80% are singletons. These data originate in a study of cytomegalovirus exposure and HLA in healthy donors. Study outcomes and limitations: When analyzed later, the rates of TCR association showed variation by HLA locus, with DRB1 the most and HLA-C the fewest.

The germline CDR1 and CDR2 sequences are LGHNA and YNFKEQ. CDR3 length: 13 amino acids. V was clipped by 3 bases and J by 1 base, with 7 bases between them. Sequencing was carried out using PBMCs. The origin of this receptor is a male donor in good health and CMV-seronegative. The chain has TRBV4-2 and TRBJ2-7, with a possible D match to TRBD1 (6 bases). CDR3 in amino acids: CASSQGTSYEQYF. CDR3 bases: TGTGCCAGCAGCCAGGGGACATCCTACGAGCAGTACTTC.